Detailed here is one T cell receptor (beta chain). Libraries were prepared by immunoSEQ multiplex PCR; TCRdb keeps only in-frame clonotypes and omits some of them. The sample contains more than 110,000 clones, about 89% of which appear only once. The CDR3 covers 17 residues. This sample is part of a study of blood T cell repertoires in COVID-19. Background on the study: Some COVID-19 samples were acute and others convalescent; all came from the United States, Italy and Spain. PBMCs, B-cell-depleted T cells, or T cells were the source of the cDNA or gDNA that made up the material.

Material: peripheral blood. The clonotype comes from a man aged 60 to 75 with active or convalescent COVID-19. The V call is TRBV21-1, the J call TRBJ2-7; the table names TRBD2, a call not compared with the DNA. TRBV21-1 is given as a pseudogene. The CDR3 loop reads CASSKFSPGDGTLEQYF. CDR3 in DNA: TGTGCCAGCAGCAAGTTCTCACCGGGAGACGGAACATTGGAGCAGTACTTC.